This T cell receptor (beta chain) is from a study of CD8+ T cells in alopecia areata. Study-wide background: Treated patients received severity scores based on the percentage of scalp area affected. Broader study findings: Administration of tofacitinib significantly diminished scalp clonality and expanded CD8+ clones within the top 100.

This clone was detected a few times. Its antigen is unknown. CDR1 LNHNV and CDR2 YYDKDF come from the germline V gene (reference sequence). The V end was cut by 1 base, the J end by 1 base, with 9 bases between. The CDR3 covers 15 residues. Treatment reported: oral pan-JAK inhibitor, 5-10 mg twice daily. It was from alopecia areata patients that lesional scalp punch biopsies and peripheral blood were collected. Isolated RNA was reverse transcribed into cDNA used as the sequencing template. The repertoire was sequenced with immunoSEQ multiplex PCR; TCRdb's copy has only in-frame clones and lacks some. Seen here are under 250,000 clones, around 57% observed once, and the top ten hold 1.5% to 2%.

The TCR sequence derives from a human donor with alopecia areata. The gene calls are TRBV15 and TRBJ2-3, with D uncertain. The source was CD4+ T cells sorted from blood, collected at week 4, from a patient treated with tofacitinib. CDR3 DNA: TGTGCCACCAGCAGAGCGCAAGCGCGCACAGATACGCAGTATTTT. This gives the protein CATSRAQARTDTQYF. Together with reference TRBV15 and TRBJ2-3, the CDR3 gives the full variable domain: DAMVIQNPRYQVTQFGKPVTLSCSQTLNHNVMYWYQQKSSQAPKLLFHYYDKDFNNEADTPDNFQSRRPNTSFCFLDIRSPGLGDTAMYLCATSRAQARTDTQYFGPGTRLTVL.